Listed below are T cell receptor beta chains from one sample, sequenced in a study of blood T cell repertoires in COVID-19. The protocol was immunoSEQ multiplex PCR, while the TCRdb copy is restricted to in-frame clones and leaves out a portion. The table has roughly 200,000 clones, 94% seen once. The material sequenced was peripheral blood. The receptors were gathered from a young man with COVID-19, enrolled during active disease. The conserved cysteine and the conserved F or W are not part of the CDR3 here. The order of the fields is V gene, CDR3 protein.

>TRBV6-5
ASRPGTAYSPLH
>TRBV7-2
ASSSDRVNQPQH
>TRBV7-9
ASSPRTGDEQF
>TRBV27
ASSQNRGRGYGYT
>TRBV24-1
ATSDATGISYNEQF
>TRBV3-1/TRBV3-2
ASSQTSANSYEQY
>TRBV11-2
ASSLVVATSYEQY
>TRBV29-1
SVEEISRNTEAF
>TRBV5-1
ASSLDSIDGYT
>TRBV6-5
ASSTDRGAYGYT
>TRBV29-1
SVTGGMNTEAF
>TRBV9
ASSGTGHGDSPLH
>TRBV4-2
ASSQDGGTGGFKGNQPQH
>TRBV30
AWGYTGAHGELF
>TRBV5-1
ASSLGGLENTIY
>TRBV3-1/TRBV3-2
ASSPSGTDTQY
>TRBV12-3/TRBV12-4
ASSYTANTEAF
>TRBV14
ASSQVDRAGNTIY
>TRBV4-1
ASSTQGDYGYT
>TRBV13
ASSLYSGTGGSENTEAF
>TRBV4-2
ASSQEMVQGPLNEQY
>TRBV11-2
ASSLRAPTRTGELF
>TRBV23-1
ASSRPGQGGKKLF
>TRBV10-2
ASSEPWLGNTEAF
>TRBV9
ASSVGWGGNSGNTIY
>TRBV30
AWSPGGFGQPQH
>TRBV10-2
ASSEGQGAGYT
>TRBV19
ASSIVGYFPTGLGALDGYT
>TRBV7-3
ASSSPGTAKAF
>TRBV21-1
ASSKAVGQETNYGYT
>TRBV5-6
ASSRGVGYT
>TRBV7-2
ASSLLGSGELF
>TRBV20-1
SASAEAF
>TRBV5-4
ASSLVWGPGKNTEAF